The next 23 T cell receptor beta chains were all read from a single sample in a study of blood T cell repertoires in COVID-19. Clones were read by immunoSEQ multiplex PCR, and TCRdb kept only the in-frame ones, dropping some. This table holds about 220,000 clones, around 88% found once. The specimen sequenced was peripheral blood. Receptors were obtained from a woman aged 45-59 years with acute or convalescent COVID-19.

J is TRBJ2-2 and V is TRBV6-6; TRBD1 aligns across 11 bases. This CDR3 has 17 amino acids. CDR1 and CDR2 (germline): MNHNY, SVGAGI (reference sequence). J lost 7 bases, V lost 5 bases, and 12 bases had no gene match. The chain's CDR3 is CASSPLGQGARGGELFF. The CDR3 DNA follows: TGTGCCAGCAGTCCGTTAGGACAGGGGGCGCGGGGCGGGGAGCTGTTTTTT.

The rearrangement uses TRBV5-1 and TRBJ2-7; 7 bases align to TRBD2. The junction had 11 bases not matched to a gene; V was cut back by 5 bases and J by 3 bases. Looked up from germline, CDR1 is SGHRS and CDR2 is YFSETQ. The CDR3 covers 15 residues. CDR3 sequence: CASSPTGTIGYEQYF. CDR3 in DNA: TGCGCCAGCAGTCCTACCGGGACTATCGGCTACGAGCAGTACTTC.

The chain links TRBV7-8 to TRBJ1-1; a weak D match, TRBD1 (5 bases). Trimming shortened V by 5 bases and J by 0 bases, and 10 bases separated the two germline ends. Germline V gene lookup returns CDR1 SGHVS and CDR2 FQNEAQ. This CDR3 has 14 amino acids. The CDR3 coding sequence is TGTGCCAGCAGCCCAGGGCTTGTGAACACTGAAGCTTTCTTT. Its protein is CASSPGLVNTEAFF.

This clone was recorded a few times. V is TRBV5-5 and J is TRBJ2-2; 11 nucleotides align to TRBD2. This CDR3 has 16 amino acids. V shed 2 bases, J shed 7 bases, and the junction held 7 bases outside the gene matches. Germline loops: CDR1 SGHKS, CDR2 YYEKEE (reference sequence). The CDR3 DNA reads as TGTGCCAGCAGCTTCTTTAGCGGGAGGGGAAACGGGGAGCTGTTTTTT. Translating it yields CASSFFSGRGNGELFF.

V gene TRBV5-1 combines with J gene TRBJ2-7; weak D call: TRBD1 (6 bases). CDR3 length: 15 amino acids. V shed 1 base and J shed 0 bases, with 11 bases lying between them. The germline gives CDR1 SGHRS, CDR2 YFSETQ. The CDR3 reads CASSLTGLASYEQYF. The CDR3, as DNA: TGCGCCAGCAGCTTGACAGGGTTGGCCTCCTACGAGCAGTACTTC.

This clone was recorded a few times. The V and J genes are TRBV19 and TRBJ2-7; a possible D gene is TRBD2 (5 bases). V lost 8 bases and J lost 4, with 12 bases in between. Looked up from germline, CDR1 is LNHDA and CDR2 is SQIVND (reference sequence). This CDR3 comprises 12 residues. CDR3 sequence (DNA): TGTGCCAGTGGTCCCCGGGGTTACGAGCAGTACTTC. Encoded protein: CASGPRGYEQYF.

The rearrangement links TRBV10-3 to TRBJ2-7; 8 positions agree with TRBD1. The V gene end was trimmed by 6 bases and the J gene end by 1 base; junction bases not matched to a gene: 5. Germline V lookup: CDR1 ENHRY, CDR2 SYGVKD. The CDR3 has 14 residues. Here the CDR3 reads CAIRDRAESYEQYF. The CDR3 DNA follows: TGTGCCATCAGGGACAGGGCGGAATCCTACGAGCAGTACTTC.

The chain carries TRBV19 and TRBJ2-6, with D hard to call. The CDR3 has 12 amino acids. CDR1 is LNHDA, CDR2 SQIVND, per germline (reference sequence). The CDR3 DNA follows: TGTGGCTCAGAATCTGGGGCCAACGTCCTGACTTTC. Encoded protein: CGSESGANVLTF.

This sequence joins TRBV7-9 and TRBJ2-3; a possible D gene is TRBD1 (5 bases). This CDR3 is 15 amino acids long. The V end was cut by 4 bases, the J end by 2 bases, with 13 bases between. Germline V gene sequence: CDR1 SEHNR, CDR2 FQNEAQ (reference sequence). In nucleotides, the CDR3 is TGTGCCAGCAGCTCAGAAGGGGCCCCCACAGATACGCAGTATTTT. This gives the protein CASSSEGAPTDTQYF. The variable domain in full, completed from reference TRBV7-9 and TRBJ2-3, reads DTGVSQNPRHKITKRGQNVTFRCDPISEHNRLYWYRQTLGQGPEFLTYFQNEAQLEKSRLLSDRFSAERPKGSFSTLEIQRTEQGDSAMYLCASSSEGAPTDTQYFGPGTRLTVL.

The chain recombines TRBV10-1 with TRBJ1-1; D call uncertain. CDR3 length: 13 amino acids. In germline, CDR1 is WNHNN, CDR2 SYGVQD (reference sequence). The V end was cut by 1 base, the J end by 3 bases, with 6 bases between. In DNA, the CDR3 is TGCGCCAGCAGTGAGTTGCAGGACACTGAAGCTTTCTTT. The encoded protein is CASSELQDTEAFF.

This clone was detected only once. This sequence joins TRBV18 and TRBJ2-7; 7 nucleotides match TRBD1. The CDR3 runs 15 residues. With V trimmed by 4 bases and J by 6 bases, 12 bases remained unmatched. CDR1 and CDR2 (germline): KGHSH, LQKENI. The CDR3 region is CASSLSGTVGLEQYF. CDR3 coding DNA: TGTGCCAGCTCACTGTCCGGGACAGTGGGCCTCGAGCAGTACTTC.

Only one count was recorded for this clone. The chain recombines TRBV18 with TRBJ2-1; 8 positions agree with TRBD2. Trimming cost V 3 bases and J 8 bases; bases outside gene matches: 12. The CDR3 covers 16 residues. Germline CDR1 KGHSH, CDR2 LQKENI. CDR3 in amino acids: CASSPRGSGMVHEQFF. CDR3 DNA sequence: TGTGCCAGCTCACCCCGGGGTAGCGGGATGGTACATGAGCAGTTCTTC.

CDR3 region: CASSPPGLATQYF. CDR3 DNA: TGTGCCAGCTCACCACCGGGACTAGCGACCCAGTACTTC. The V and J genes are TRBV18 and TRBJ2-5; TRBD2 matches at 9 bases. J gave up 7 bases and V 0 bases, and 0 bases lay outside the gene matches. The germline gives CDR1 KGHSH, CDR2 LQKENI. The CDR3 sequence is 13 residues long.

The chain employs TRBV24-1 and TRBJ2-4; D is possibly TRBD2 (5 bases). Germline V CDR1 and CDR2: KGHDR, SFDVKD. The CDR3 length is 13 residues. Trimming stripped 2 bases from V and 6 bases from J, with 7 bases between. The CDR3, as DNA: TGTGCCACCAGTGATTCCGGACTAAACATTCAGTACTTC. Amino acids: CATSDSGLNIQYF.

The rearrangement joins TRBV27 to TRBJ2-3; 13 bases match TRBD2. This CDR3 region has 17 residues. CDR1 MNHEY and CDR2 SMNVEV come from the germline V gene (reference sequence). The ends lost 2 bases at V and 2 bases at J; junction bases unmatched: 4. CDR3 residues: CASSLGGLAGATDTQYF. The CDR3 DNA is TGTGCCAGCAGTTTAGGAGGACTAGCGGGGGCCACAGATACGCAGTATTTT.

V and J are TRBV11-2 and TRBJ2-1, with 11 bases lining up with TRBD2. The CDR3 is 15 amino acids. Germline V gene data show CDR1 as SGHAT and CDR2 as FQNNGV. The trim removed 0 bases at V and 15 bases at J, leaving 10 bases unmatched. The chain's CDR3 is CASSLEVSGRADWFF. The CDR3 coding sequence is TGTGCCAGCAGCTTAGAGGTTAGCGGGAGGGCCGATTGGTTCTTC. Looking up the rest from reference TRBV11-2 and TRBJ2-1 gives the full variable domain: EAGVAQSPRYKIIEKRQSVAFWCNPISGHATLYWYQQILGQGPKLLIQFQNNGVVDDSQLPKDRFSAERLKGVDSTLKIQPAKLEDSAVYLCASSLEVSGRADWFFGPGTRLTVL.

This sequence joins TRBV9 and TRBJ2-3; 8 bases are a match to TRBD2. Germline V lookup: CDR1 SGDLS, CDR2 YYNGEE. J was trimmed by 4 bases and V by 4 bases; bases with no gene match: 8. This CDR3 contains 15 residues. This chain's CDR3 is CASSSPGGVSDTQYF. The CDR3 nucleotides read TGTGCCAGCAGCTCGCCGGGAGGGGTTTCAGATACGCAGTATTTT.

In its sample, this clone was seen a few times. Here the CDR3 DNA reads TGCGCCAGCAGCTTGGGGGGCGTCAATCAGCCCCAGCATTTT. It yields the protein CASSLGGVNQPQHF. J is TRBJ1-5 and V is TRBV5-1; a weak D match, TRBD1 (5 bases). Germline V gene data show CDR1 as SGHRS and CDR2 as YFSETQ. The CDR3 length is 14 residues. V lost 0 bases and J lost 3, with 7 bases in between.

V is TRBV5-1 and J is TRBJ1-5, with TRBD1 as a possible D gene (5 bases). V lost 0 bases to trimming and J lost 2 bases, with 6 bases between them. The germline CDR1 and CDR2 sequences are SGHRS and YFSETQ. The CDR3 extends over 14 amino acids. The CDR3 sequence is CASSLEGGNQPQHF. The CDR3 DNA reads TGCGCCAGCAGCTTGGAAGGGGGCAATCAGCCCCAGCATTTT.

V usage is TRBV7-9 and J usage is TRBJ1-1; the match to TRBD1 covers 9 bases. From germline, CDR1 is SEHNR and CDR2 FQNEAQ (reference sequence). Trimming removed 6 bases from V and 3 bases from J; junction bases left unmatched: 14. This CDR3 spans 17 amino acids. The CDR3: CASRLPGQGFRDTEAFF. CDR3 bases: TGTGCCAGCAGATTACCGGGACAGGGATTTAGGGACACTGAAGCTTTCTTT.

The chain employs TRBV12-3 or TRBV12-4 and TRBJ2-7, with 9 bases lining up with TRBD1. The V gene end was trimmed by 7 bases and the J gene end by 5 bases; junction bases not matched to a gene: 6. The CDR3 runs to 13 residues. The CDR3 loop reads CASINRGRNEQYF. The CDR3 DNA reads TGTGCCAGCATTAACAGGGGGCGCAACGAGCAGTACTTC.

The CDR3 reads CASSPSGTGGFYGYTF. In DNA form, the CDR3 reads TGTGCCAGCAGTCCGTCCGGGACAGGGGGCTTCTATGGCTACACCTTC. J is TRBJ1-2 and V is TRBV28; 12 nucleotides line up with TRBD1. From germline, CDR1 is MDHEN and CDR2 SYDVKM. J lost 4 bases, V lost 5 bases, and 8 bases had no gene match. The CDR3 spans 16 residues.

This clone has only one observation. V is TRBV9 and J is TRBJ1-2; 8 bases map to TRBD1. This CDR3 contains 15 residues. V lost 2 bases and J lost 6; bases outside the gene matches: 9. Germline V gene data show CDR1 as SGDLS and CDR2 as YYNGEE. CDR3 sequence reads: CASSVIGQGIDGYTF. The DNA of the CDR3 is TGTGCCAGCAGCGTCATCGGACAGGGAATAGATGGCTACACCTTC. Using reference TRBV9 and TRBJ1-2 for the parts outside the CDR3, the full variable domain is DSGVTQTPKHLITATGQRVTLRCSPRSGDLSVYWYQQSLDQGLQFLIQYYNGEERAKGNILERFSAQQFPDLHSELNLSSLELGDSALYFCASSVIGQGIDGYTFGSGTRLTVV.